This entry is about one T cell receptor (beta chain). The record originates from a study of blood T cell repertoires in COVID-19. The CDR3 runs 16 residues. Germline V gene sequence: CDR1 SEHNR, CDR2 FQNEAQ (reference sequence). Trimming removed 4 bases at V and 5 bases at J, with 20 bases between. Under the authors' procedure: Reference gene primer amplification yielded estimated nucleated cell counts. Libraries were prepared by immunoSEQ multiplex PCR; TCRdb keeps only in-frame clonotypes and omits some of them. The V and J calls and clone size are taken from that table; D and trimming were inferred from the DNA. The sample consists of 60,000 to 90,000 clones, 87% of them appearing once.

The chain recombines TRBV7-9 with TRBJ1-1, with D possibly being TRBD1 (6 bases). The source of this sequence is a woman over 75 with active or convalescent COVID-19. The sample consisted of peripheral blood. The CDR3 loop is CASSSQWHRVATEAFF. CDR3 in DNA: TGTGCCAGCAGCTCCCAGTGGCACAGGGTCGCGACTGAAGCTTTCTTT.